Each of the 7 T cell receptor beta chains below was sequenced from the same sample in a study of blood T cell repertoires in COVID-19. Measured with immunoSEQ multiplex PCR; TCRdb has only the in-frame clones, and not every one. The repertoire holds under 250,000 clones, with 83% as singletons. The sequencing sample was made of peripheral blood. The source of these receptors is a woman between 40 and 50 years old with active or convalescent COVID-19.

Of note for this clone: Other DNA sequences in this specimen translate into the identical CDR3. The gene calls are TRBV7-2 and TRBJ2-3; D not certain. V was trimmed by 1 base and J by 0 bases, leaving 5 bases between them. Germline CDR1 reads SGHTA; CDR2 reads FQGNSA. CDR3 length: 14 amino acids. This CDR3 is CASSLVASTDTQYF. The CDR3 DNA sequence: TGTGCCAGCAGCTTAGTAGCCAGCACAGATACGCAGTATTTT.

The rearrangement links TRBV6-5 to TRBJ2-5, with TRBD2 identical over 7 bases. The CDR3 has 15 amino acids. Unmatched junction bases numbered 10, after V lost 4 bases and J lost 5 bases. Germline V CDR1 and CDR2: MNHEY, SVGAGI. The CDR3 nucleotides read TGTGCCAGCAGTTCGGGACTATTTGAAAGGGAGACCCAGTACTTC. Amino acid sequence: CASSSGLFERETQYF.

This sequence joins TRBV7-9 and TRBJ2-3; TRBD2 matches 14 bases. The CDR3 sequence is 16 residues long. V gave up 4 bases and J gave up 4 bases; unmatched junction bases: 4. Germline CDR1 is SEHNR and CDR2 is FQNEAQ (reference sequence). The CDR3 region is CASSSGLAGAADTQYF. The CDR3 DNA follows: TGTGCCAGCAGCTCGGGACTAGCGGGAGCCGCAGATACGCAGTATTTT.

J is TRBJ2-1 and V is TRBV7-9; 7 nucleotides line up with TRBD1. Unmatched junction bases numbered 8, after V lost 3 bases and J lost 3 bases. The CDR3 spans 16 residues. Looked up from germline, CDR1 is SEHNR and CDR2 is FQNEAQ (reference sequence). In DNA form, the CDR3 reads TGTGCCAGCAGCTTTCTTCGGGACAGCATCTACAATGAGCAGTTCTTC. This encodes CASSFLRDSIYNEQFF.

This chain links TRBV2 with TRBJ1-2, with D unresolved. The CDR3 loop spans 13 amino acids. V lost 4 bases, J lost 4 bases, and 10 bases lay in between. Looked up from germline, CDR1 is SNHLY and CDR2 is FYNNEI. CDR3 amino acids: CASSVELLYGYTF. CDR3 sequence (DNA): TGTGCCAGCAGTGTAGAACTCCTCTATGGCTACACCTTC.

The sample holds one count of this clone. The chain is built from TRBV3-1 (or the pseudogene TRBV3-2) and TRBJ2-3, with 9 bases that match TRBD1. Germline V gene lookup returns CDR1 LGHDT and CDR2 YNNKEL (reference sequence). CDR3 length equals 17 residues. V was clipped by 1 base and J by 3 bases; unmatched bases: 8. In DNA, the CDR3 is TGTGCCAGCAGCCAAGGGGAGGCCGGACAGGGGACAGATACGCAGTATTTT. It codes for CASSQGEAGQGTDTQYF.

The CDR3 sequence is CATSNGAYGYTF. CDR3 sequence (DNA): TGTGCCACTTCAAATGGGGCCTATGGCTACACCTTC. This sequence joins TRBV24-1 and TRBJ1-2; maybe TRBD1 (5 bases). The CDR3 has 12 amino acids. Looked up from germline, CDR1 is KGHDR and CDR2 is SFDVKD. The ends were cut back, 10 bases at V and 4 bases at J, with 12 bases in the middle.